The T cell receptor (beta chain) under discussion was sequenced for a study of CD8+ T cells in alopecia areata. Following extraction, RNA underwent reverse transcription to cDNA, which served as the sequencing template. Clones were sequenced by immunoSEQ multiplex PCR, and TCRdb holds only the in-frame ones, with some missing. The profile shows approximately 300,000 clones, about 62% of them singletons. This sample's treatment: oral pan-JAK inhibitor, 5-10 mg twice daily. Germline values: CDR1 MNHNY, CDR2 SVGAGI (reference sequence). J lost 4 bases, V lost 6 bases, and 10 bases had no gene match. This CDR3 is built from 15 residues.

The specimen was CD4+ T cells sorted from blood, collected at week 24, from a patient treated with tofacitinib. The receptor's source is a human donor with alopecia areata. The chain is built from TRBV6-6 and TRBJ2-7; 9 bases match TRBD1. The CDR3 protein is CASSASGQGTYEQYF. Here the CDR3 DNA reads TGTGCCAGCAGCGCATCGGGACAGGGCACGTACGAGCAGTACTTC.